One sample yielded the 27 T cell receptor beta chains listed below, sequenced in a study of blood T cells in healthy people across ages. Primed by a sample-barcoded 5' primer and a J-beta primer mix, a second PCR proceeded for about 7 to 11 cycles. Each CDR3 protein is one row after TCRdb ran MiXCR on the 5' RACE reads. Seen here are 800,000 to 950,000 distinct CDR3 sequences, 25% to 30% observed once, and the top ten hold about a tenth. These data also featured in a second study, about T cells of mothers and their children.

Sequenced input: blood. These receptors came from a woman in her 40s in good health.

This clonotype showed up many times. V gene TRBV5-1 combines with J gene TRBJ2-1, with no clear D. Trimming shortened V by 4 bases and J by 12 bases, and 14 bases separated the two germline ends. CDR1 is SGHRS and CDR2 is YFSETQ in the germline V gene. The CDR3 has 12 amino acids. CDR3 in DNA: TGCGCCAGCAGCGAACCGCTAGTGGGGCAGTTCTTC. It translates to CASSEPLVGQFF.

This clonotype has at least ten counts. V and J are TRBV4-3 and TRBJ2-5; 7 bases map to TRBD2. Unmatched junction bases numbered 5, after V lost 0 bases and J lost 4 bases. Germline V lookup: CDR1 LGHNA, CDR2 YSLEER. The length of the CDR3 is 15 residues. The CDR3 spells CASSQEGGRGETQYF. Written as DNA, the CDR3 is TGCGCCAGCAGCCAAGAAGGAGGGAGGGGAGAGACCCAGTACTTC.

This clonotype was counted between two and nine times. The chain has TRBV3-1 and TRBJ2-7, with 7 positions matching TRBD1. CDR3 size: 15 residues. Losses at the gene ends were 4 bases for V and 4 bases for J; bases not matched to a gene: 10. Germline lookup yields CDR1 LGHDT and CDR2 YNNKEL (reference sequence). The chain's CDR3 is CASSPLAGGFYEQYF. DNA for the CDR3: TGTGCCAGCAGCCCCCTGGCAGGGGGATTTTACGAGCAGTACTTC.

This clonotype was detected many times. CDR3 sequence reads: CASSPQGNGYTF. CDR3 coding DNA: TGTGCCAGCAGTCCACAGGGGAATGGCTACACCTTC. The chain links TRBV6-6 to TRBJ1-2, with 7 bases fitting TRBD1. This CDR3 is built from 12 residues. The germline CDR1 and CDR2 sequences are MNHNY and SVGAGI (reference sequence). J lost 6 bases, V lost 5 bases, and 3 bases had no gene match.

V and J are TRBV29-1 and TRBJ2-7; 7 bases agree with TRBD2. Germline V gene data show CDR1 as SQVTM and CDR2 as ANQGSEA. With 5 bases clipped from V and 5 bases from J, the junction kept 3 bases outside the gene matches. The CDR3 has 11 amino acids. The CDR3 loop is CSVWGGHEQYF. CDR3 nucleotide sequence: TGCAGCGTTTGGGGAGGGCACGAGCAGTACTTC.

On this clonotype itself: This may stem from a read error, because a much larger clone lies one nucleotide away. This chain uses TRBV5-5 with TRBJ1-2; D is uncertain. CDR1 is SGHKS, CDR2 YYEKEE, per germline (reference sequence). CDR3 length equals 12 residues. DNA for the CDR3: TGTGCCAGCAGCTTCGGTGACTATGGCTACATCTTC. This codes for CASSFGDYGYIF.

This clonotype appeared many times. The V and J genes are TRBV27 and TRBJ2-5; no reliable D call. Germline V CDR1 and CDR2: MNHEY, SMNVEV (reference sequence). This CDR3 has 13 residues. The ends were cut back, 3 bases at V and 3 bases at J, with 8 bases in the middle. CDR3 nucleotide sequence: TGTGCCAGCAGTTTCTTAGAAAAAGAGACCCAGTACTTC. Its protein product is CASSFLEKETQYF.

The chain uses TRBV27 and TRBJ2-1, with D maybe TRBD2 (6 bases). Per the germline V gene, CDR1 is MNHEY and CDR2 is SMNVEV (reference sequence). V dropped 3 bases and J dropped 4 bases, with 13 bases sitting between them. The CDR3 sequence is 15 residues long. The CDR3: CASSFSVSGYNEQFF. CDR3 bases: TGTGCCAGCAGTTTTTCAGTAAGCGGGTACAATGAGCAGTTCTTC.

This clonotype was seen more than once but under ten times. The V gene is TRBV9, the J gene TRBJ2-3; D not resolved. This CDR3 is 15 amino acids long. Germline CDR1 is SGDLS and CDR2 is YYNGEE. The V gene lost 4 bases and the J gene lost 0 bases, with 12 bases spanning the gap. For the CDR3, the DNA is TGTGCCAGCAGCCCCCTCCCAGGTAGCACAGATACGCAGTATTTT. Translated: CASSPLPGSTDTQYF.

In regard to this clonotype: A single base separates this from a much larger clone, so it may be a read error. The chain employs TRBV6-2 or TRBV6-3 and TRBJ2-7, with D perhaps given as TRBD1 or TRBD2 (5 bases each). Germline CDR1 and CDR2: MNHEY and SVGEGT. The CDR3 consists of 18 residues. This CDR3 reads CAGSDEGRPGLGSYEQYF. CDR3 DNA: TGTGCCGGCAGCGACGAGGGAAGACCAGGGCTCGGCTCCTACGAGCAGTACTTC.

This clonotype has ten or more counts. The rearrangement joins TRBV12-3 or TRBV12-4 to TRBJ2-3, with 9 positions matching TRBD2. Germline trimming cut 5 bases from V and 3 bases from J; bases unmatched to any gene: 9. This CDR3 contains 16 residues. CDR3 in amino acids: CASSPTPGLATDTQYF. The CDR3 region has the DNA TGTGCCAGCAGTCCCACTCCGGGACTAGCTACAGATACGCAGTATTTT.

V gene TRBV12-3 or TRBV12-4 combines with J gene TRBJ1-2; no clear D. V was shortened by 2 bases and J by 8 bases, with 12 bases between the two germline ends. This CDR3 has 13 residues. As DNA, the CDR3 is TGTGCCAGCAGTTTATCCGGGTCCCAAGGCTACACCTTC. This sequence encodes CASSLSGSQGYTF.

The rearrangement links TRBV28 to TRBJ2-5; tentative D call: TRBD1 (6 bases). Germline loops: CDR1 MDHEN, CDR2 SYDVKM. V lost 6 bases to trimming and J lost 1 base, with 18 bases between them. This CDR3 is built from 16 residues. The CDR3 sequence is CASRPRAWTAQETQYF. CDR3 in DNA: TGTGCCAGCAGGCCCCGGGCCTGGACAGCCCAAGAGACCCAGTACTTC.

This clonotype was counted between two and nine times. This CDR3 is CASKWRGGFANTGELFF. The DNA for the CDR3 is TGTGCCAGCAAGTGGCGGGGGGGCTTCGCGAACACCGGGGAGCTGTTTTTT. J is TRBJ2-2 and V is TRBV7-8; 9 bases line up with TRBD2. Germline V gives CDR1 SGHVS, CDR2 FQNEAQ. The CDR3 has 17 amino acids. Losses at the gene ends were 7 bases for V and 0 bases for J; bases not matched to a gene: 9.

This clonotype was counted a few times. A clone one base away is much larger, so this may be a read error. The CDR3 sequence is CAIGGGNEQYF. CDR3 DNA sequence: TGTGCCATCGGGGGGGGGAATGAGCAGTACTTC. The gene calls are TRBV10-3 and TRBJ2-5, with TRBD2 matching over 7 bases. The V segment lost 8 bases and the J segment 11 bases; nucleotides outside the gene matches: 8. The length of the CDR3 is 11 residues. Per the germline V gene, CDR1 is ENHRY and CDR2 is SYGVKD.

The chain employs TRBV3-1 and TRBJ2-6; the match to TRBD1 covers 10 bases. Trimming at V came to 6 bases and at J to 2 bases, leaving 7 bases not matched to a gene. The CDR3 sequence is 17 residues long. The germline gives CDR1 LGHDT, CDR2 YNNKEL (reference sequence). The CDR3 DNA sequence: TGTGCCAGCAGGGGGGACAGGGGAAGCGCTGGGGCCAACGTCCTGACTTTC. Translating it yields CASRGDRGSAGANVLTF.

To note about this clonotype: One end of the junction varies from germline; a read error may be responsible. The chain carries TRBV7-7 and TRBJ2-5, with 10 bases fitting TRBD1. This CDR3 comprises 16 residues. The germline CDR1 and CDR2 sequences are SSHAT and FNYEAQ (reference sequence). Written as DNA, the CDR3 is TGTGCTAGCAGCCTGGGTGGGGGACAGGGGTCAGAGACCCAGTACTTC. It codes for CASSLGGGQGSETQYF.

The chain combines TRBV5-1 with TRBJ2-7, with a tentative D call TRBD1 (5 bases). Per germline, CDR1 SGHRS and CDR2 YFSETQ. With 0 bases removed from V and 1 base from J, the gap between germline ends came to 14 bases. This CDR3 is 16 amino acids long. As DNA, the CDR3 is TGCGCCAGCAGCTTGGAATATAGACAGAGATCCTACGAGCAGTACTTC. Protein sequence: CASSLEYRQRSYEQYF. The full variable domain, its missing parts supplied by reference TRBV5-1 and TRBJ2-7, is KAGVTQTPRYLIKTRGQQVTLSCSPISGHRSVSWYQQTPGQGLQFLFEYFSETQRNKGNFPGRFSGRQFSNSRSEMNVSTLELGDSALYLCASSLEYRQRSYEQYFGPGTRLTVT.

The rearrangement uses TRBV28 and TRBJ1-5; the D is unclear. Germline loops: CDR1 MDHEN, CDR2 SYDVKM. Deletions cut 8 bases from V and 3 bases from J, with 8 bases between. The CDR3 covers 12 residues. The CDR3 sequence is CASLQNNQPQHF. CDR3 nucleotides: TGTGCCAGCCTACAGAACAATCAGCCCCAGCATTTT.

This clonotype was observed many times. DNA of the CDR3: TGTGCCAGCAGCTTACCGGGACAGGGGGCCGACGAGCAGTACTTC. The encoded protein is CASSLPGQGADEQYF. V gene TRBV7-2 combines with J gene TRBJ2-7; 12 positions match TRBD1. Germline values: CDR1 SGHTA, CDR2 FQGNSA. V lost 2 bases to trimming and J lost 5 bases; unmatched junction nucleotides: 4. The CDR3 spans 15 residues. The variable domain in full, completed from reference TRBV7-2 and TRBJ2-7, reads GAGVSQSPSNKVTEKGKDVELRCDPISGHTALYWYRQSLGQGLEFLIYFQGNSAPDKSGLPSDRFSAERTGGSVSTLTIQRTQQEDSAVYLCASSLPGQGADEQYFGPGTRLTVT.

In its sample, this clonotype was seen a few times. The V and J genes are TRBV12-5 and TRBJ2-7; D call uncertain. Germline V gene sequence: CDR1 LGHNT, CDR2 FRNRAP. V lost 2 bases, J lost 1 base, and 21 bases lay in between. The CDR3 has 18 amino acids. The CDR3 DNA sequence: TGTGCTAGTGGTTTGCTCCTACACCGGCGCTCATTTTCCTACGAGCAGTACTTC. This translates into CASGLLLHRRSFSYEQYF.

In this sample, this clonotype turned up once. The CDR3 spells CASTEGRTPYEQYF. CDR3 DNA sequence: TGTGCCAGCACTGAGGGACGGACTCCCTACGAGCAGTACTTC. The genes are TRBV28 and TRBJ2-7, with D possibly called TRBD1 or TRBD2 (5 bases each). The germline V gene has CDR1 MDHEN and CDR2 SYDVKM. Deletions cut 7 bases from V and 2 bases from J, with 15 bases between. This CDR3 spans 14 amino acids.

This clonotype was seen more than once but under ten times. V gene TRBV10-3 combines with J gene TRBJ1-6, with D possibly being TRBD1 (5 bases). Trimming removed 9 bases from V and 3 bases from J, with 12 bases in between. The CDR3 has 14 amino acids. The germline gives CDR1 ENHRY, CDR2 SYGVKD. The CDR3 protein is CAISLGVYNSPLHF. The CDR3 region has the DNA TGTGCCATATCATTAGGGGTCTATAATTCACCCCTCCACTTT.

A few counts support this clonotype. The CDR3 reads CAWSTTGVSPLHF. The DNA of the CDR3 is TGTGCCTGGAGTACCACAGGGGTCTCACCCCTCCACTTT. The rearrangement uses TRBV30 and TRBJ1-6, with 7 nucleotides matching TRBD1. Germline trimming cut 2 bases from V and 10 bases from J; bases unmatched to any gene: 5. The CDR3 runs 13 residues. Germline V gene data show CDR1 as GTSNPN and CDR2 as SVGIG (reference sequence).

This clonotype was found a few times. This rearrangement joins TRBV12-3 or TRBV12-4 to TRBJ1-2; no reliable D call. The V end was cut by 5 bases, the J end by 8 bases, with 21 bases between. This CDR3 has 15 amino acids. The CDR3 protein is CASSLRVVGSRGYTF. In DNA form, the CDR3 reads TGTGCCAGCAGTCTCCGTGTGGTGGGCTCACGGGGCTACACCTTC.

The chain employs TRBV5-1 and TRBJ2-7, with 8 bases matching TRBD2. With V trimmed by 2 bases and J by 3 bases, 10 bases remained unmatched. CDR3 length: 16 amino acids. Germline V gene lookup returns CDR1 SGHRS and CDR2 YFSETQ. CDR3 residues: CASSFSAGGPNYEQYF. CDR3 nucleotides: TGCGCCAGCAGCTTTTCGGCGGGAGGTCCGAACTACGAGCAGTACTTC.

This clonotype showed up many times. The CDR3 reads CASSWGDSKYEQYF. The DNA for the CDR3 is TGCGCCAGCAGCTGGGGGGACAGCAAGTACGAGCAGTACTTC. V usage is TRBV5-1 and J usage is TRBJ2-7, with D possibly being TRBD1 (7 bases). The CDR3 runs 14 residues. V lost 3 bases and J 4 bases, leaving 14 bases between the germline ends. Germline V gene sequence: CDR1 SGHRS, CDR2 YFSETQ.